This TCR beta chain was recovered during a study of post-analysis software for immune sequencing data. Findings of the study overall: A handful of TRBV segments appeared more often in patients than in controls, and TRBV5-6, TRBV5-1 and TRBV20-1 were among these. Multiple sclerosis patients had significantly lower normalized Chao1 diversity than controls.

Unique molecular identifiers had been added to the TCR beta cDNA libraries. TCRdb independently ran MiXCR on the PCR reads; one entry per CDR3 protein. The sample has 740,000 or so distinct CDR3 sequences; roughly 50% are singletons. To note about this clonotype: The target antigen is unknown.

This CDR3 spans 13 amino acids. In germline, CDR1 is DFQATT, CDR2 SNEGSKA (reference sequence). The ends lost 6 bases at V and 4 bases at J; junction bases unmatched: 6. The V gene is TRBV20-1, the J gene TRBJ2-7, with 10 bases aligning to TRBD2. Sequencing was carried out using blood. The origin of this receptor is a girl aged 5 to 17 with multiple sclerosis. The CDR3: CSALSGRAYEQYF. The CDR3 DNA sequence: TGCAGTGCCCTCAGCGGGAGGGCGTACGAGCAGTACTTC.